Below are 17 T cell receptor beta chains sequenced from a single sample in a study of cytotoxic CD8 clonotypes in ibrutinib-treated CLL. Only in-frame clones appear in the TCRdb table, and some are missing; sequencing was by immunoSEQ multiplex PCR. The repertoire holds approximately 190,000 clones, with roughly 77% as singletons. The specimen was PBMCs, collected after 12 months of ibrutinib treatment. All receptors come from a human donor with chronic lymphocytic leukemia.

The V gene is TRBV5-1, the J gene TRBJ2-7; tentatively, D is TRBD1 (6 bases). In germline, CDR1 is SGHRS, CDR2 YFSETQ. V gave up 1 base and J gave up 4 bases, with 9 bases separating them. The CDR3 is made up of 13 amino acids. The CDR3 coding sequence is TGCGCCAGCAGCTTGTTCCAGGGGTACGAGCAGTACTTC. Its protein product is CASSLFQGYEQYF.

The rearrangement joins TRBV6-5 to TRBJ2-7, with a weak D call TRBD1 (6 bases). V was trimmed by 4 bases and J by 2 bases, leaving 9 bases between them. The CDR3 consists of 13 residues. Germline CDR1 and CDR2: MNHEY and SVGAGI. For the CDR3, the DNA is TGTGCCAGCAGTTCGGACAGACCCTACGAGCAGTACTTC. This gives the protein CASSSDRPYEQYF.

The chain is built from TRBV5-4 and TRBJ2-1, with 8 bases lining up with TRBD1. This CDR3 is built from 14 residues. The germline CDR1 and CDR2 sequences are SGHNT and YYREEE (reference sequence). J gave up 7 bases and V 2 bases, and 5 bases lay outside the gene matches. This CDR3 is CASSFPTGVNEQFF. As DNA, the CDR3 is TGTGCCAGCAGCTTCCCGACAGGGGTAAATGAGCAGTTCTTC.

This clone was seen just once. The V call is TRBV4-3, the J call TRBJ1-2, with D uncertain. The CDR3 length is 16 residues. V was trimmed by 1 base and J by 1 base, leaving 13 bases between them. From germline, CDR1 is LGHNA and CDR2 YSLEER. The CDR3, as DNA: TGCGCCAGCAGCCAAGCACGGGCGCCGGTTAACTATGGCTACACCTTC. Encoded protein: CASSQARAPVNYGYTF.

This chain uses TRBV28 with TRBJ2-7, with 8 bases aligning to TRBD1. The trim removed 5 bases at V and 3 bases at J, leaving 6 bases unmatched. Germline V CDR1 and CDR2: MDHEN, SYDVKM. The CDR3 has 14 residues. CDR3 coding DNA: TGTGCCAGCAGTATCTCAGGGGGCCGCTACGAGCAGTACTTC. It encodes CASSISGGRYEQYF.

The genes are TRBV18 and TRBJ1-2; TRBD1 matches at 8 bases. Trimming cost V 2 bases and J 7 bases; bases outside gene matches: 3. The CDR3 runs to 13 residues. The germline V gene encodes CDR1 KGHSH and CDR2 LQKENI. Here the CDR3 DNA reads TGTGCCAGCTCACCATATACAGGGGGTGGCTACACCTTC. Its translation is CASSPYTGGGYTF.

The chain employs TRBV13 and TRBJ1-1, with 7 bases aligning to TRBD1. The germline V gene has CDR1 PRHDT and CDR2 FYEKMQ (reference sequence). CDR3 length equals 14 residues. J lost 5 bases, V lost 5 bases, and 8 bases had no gene match. CDR3 residues: CASSPIDRATEAFF. In nucleotides, the CDR3 is TGTGCCAGCAGCCCAATCGACAGGGCAACTGAAGCTTTCTTT.

V gene TRBV25-1 combines with J gene TRBJ1-3, with D perhaps TRBD1 (5 bases). The length of the CDR3 is 12 residues. Deletions cut 7 bases from V and 2 bases from J, with 6 bases between. Germline CDR1 and CDR2: MGHDK and SYGVNS. This CDR3 is CASKGAGNTIYF. The DNA of the CDR3 is TGTGCCAGCAAAGGGGCTGGAAACACCATATATTTT.

The V gene is TRBV6-6, the J gene TRBJ1-1; D call uncertain. The germline V gene has CDR1 MNHNY and CDR2 SVGAGI (reference sequence). V was shortened by 2 bases and J by 1 base, with 8 bases between the two germline ends. This CDR3 has 14 residues. CDR3 region: CASSYETPNTEAFF. The CDR3 nucleotides read TGTGCCAGCAGTTACGAGACACCGAACACTGAAGCTTTCTTT.

The V gene is TRBV27, the J gene TRBJ2-1, with 7 positions matching TRBD2. The CDR3 has 18 amino acids. Trimming cost V 1 base and J 9 bases; bases outside gene matches: 18. Germline CDR1 MNHEY, CDR2 SMNVEV (reference sequence). CDR3 in amino acids: CASSLYAAAGTNRGEQFF. CDR3 sequence (DNA): TGTGCCAGCAGTTTATACGCCGCGGCAGGGACTAACCGGGGTGAGCAGTTCTTC.

The chain employs TRBV29-1 and TRBJ2-7, with D perhaps matching TRBD1 (5 bases). This CDR3 is 12 amino acids long. Trimming left V 4 bases short and J 5 bases short, with 12 bases between. Germline CDR1 and CDR2: SQVTM and ANQGSEA. CDR3 loop: CSVGGVRDEQYF. CDR3 in DNA: TGCAGCGTTGGTGGCGTCAGGGACGAGCAGTACTTC.

V usage is TRBV19 and J usage is TRBJ1-5, with D tentatively TRBD1 (6 bases). CDR1 is LNHDA, CDR2 SQIVND, per germline (reference sequence). V lost 5 bases and J lost 2, with 16 bases in between. This CDR3 has 16 residues. The CDR3 DNA is TGTGCCAGTAGTGACCCTAGGGGGGGCGGCAATCAGCCCCAGCATTTT. Translation: CASSDPRGGGNQPQHF.

The V and J genes are TRBV2 and TRBJ2-2; D unclear. The length of the CDR3 is 14 residues. CDR1 SNHLY and CDR2 FYNNEI come from the germline V gene. The V end lost 7 bases, the J end lost 3 bases, and 12 bases lay between the germline ends. The CDR3 here is CASKNDADTGELFF. In DNA, the CDR3 is TGTGCCAGCAAAAACGACGCCGACACCGGGGAGCTGTTTTTT.

The gene calls are TRBV18 and TRBJ2-1; a weak D match, TRBD2 (6 bases). From germline, CDR1 is KGHSH and CDR2 LQKENI. Trimming shortened V by 1 base and J by 7 bases, and 14 bases separated the two germline ends. This CDR3 has 15 amino acids. The chain's CDR3 is CASSPLGGSMNEQFF. The CDR3 DNA follows: TGTGCCAGCTCACCACTCGGGGGTAGTATGAATGAGCAGTTCTTC.

The V call is TRBV28, the J call TRBJ2-5; 14 bases agree with TRBD2. CDR3 length: 16 residues. Trimming took 6 bases from V and 4 from J; bases not matched to a gene: 7. Germline V lookup: CDR1 MDHEN, CDR2 SYDVKM. The CDR3 loop is CASRGRGTSGRETQYF. The CDR3 region has the DNA TGTGCCAGCAGGGGGCGAGGGACTAGCGGGAGAGAGACCCAGTACTTC.

V gene TRBV29-1 combines with J gene TRBJ1-3, with TRBD1 matching over 7 bases. The CDR3 length is 14 residues. Looked up from germline, CDR1 is SQVTM and CDR2 is ANQGSEA. With 6 bases clipped from V and 3 bases from J, the junction kept 8 bases outside the gene matches. CDR3 amino acids: CSVPDRSDGNTIYF. In nucleotides, the CDR3 is TGCAGCGTCCCGGACAGGTCCGATGGAAACACCATATATTTT.

The chain has TRBV28 and TRBJ1-4, with D unresolved. This CDR3 is built from 16 residues. Trimming cost V 3 bases and J 0 bases, with 11 bases left between them. Germline CDR1 MDHEN, CDR2 SYDVKM. The CDR3 here is CASSFGQTTTNEKLFF. The CDR3 DNA reads TGTGCCAGCAGTTTCGGGCAGACCACAACTAATGAAAAACTGTTTTTT.